This is a list of T cell receptor beta chains from one sample in a study of tumor and adjacent non-tumor tissue in lung cancer. TCRdb ran MiXCR on the multiplex PCR reads and lists one entry per CDR3 protein. The profile covers just over 200,000 distinct CDR3 sequences, with about two thirds appearing a single time and roughly 24% taken by the ten largest. The sequenced sample was lung tumor tissue. These receptors were taken from a man aged 55-75 years with non-small cell lung cancer. Each CDR3 is given with its conserved first and last residue. The D gene is left open where the match is weak. Expanded clones get a size class; other rows say once, few or many, or leave the size out.

CASNQGGFPSSYNEQSF	TGCGCCAGCAACCAAGGTGGATTTCCGAGCTCCTACAATGAGCAGTCCTTC	TRBV4-3	TRBJ2-1	NA	NA
CASSLWAPGTNYGYTF	TGTGCCAGCAGTTTATGGGCCCCTGGAACTAACTATGGCTACACCTTC	TRBV12-3/TRBV12-4	TRBJ1-2	once	NA
CASSRRRTALFNEQFF	TGTGCCAGCAGCCGACGCCGGACCGCCCTTTTCAATGAGCAGTTCTTC	TRBV5-6	TRBJ2-1	few	NA
CASSINSGSNEQFF	TGTGCCAGTAGTATAAATAGCGGGTCGAATGAGCAGTTCTTC	TRBV19	TRBJ2-1	NA	TRBD2
CSVGGLRVCHDMANQPQYF	TGCAGTGTTGGGGGACTTCGGGTGTGCCACGACATGGCCAATCAGCCCCAGTATTTT	TRBV29-1	TRBJ2-3	NA	NA
CASNSRPGWDGYTF	TGTGCCAGCAATTCCCGTCCGGGGTGGGATGGCTACACCTTC	TRBV12-3/TRBV12-4	TRBJ1-2	NA	NA
CTSSFARGPSSYNSPLHF	TGTACTAGCAGCTTCGCCAGGGGTCCCAGCTCCTATAATTCACCCCTCCACTTT	TRBV5-6	TRBJ1-6	NA	NA
CAGSQVDRVIQETQYF	TGCGCCGGCAGCCAAGTGGACAGGGTTATACAAGAGACCCAGTACTTC	TRBV4-1	TRBJ2-5	NA	TRBD1
CASSLAAGGPETQYF	TGTGCCAGCAGCTTAGCGGCGGGAGGGCCGGAGACCCAGTACTTC	TRBV7-9	TRBJ2-5	NA	TRBD2
CSALYMGLWNSPIHF	TGCAGTGCTTTATACATGGGACTCTGGAATTCACCCATCCACTTT	TRBV20-1	TRBJ1-6	NA	NA
CASSSIAGRINEQFF	TGTGCCAGCAGCTCCATAGCGGGGCGTATCAATGAGCAGTTCTTC	TRBV5-5	TRBJ2-1	once	TRBD2
CSAWRPGNTIYF	TGCAGTGCTTGGAGACCGGGAAACACCATATATTTT	TRBV20-1	TRBJ1-3	NA	NA
CSFRDQQGDGQPQHF	TGCAGTTTTAGAGATCAACAGGGGGATGGACAGCCCCAGCATTTT	TRBV20-1	TRBJ1-5	NA	TRBD1
CDSSQETGRQLQHF	TGTGACAGCAGCCAAGAAACAGGGAGGCAGCTCCAGCATTTT	TRBV4-2	TRBJ1-5	NA	NA
CASSSGRRTGSYQPQHF	TGTGCCAGCAGTTCAGGAAGGAGGACAGGATCCTATCAGCCCCAGCATTTT	TRBV12-3/TRBV12-4	TRBJ1-5	many	TRBD1
CSASFSTDTQYF	TGCAGTGCTAGCTTTAGCACAGATACGCAGTATTTT	TRBV20-1	TRBJ2-3	many	NA
CASGLSSNQPQHF	TGTGCCTCGGGACTGAGTAGTAATCAGCCCCAGCATTTT	TRBV30	TRBJ1-5	NA	NA
CSDRARGDQPQHF	TGCAGTGATAGAGCACGGGGGGACCAGCCCCAGCACTTT	TRBV20-1	TRBJ1-5	NA	NA
CASSNRRVVTDTQYF	TGTGCCAGCTCGAATCGGAGGGTTGTGACAGATACGCAGTATTTT	TRBV12-3/TRBV12-4	TRBJ2-3	few	NA
CASTECIGKLFF	TGTGCCAGCACTGAATGCATCGGGAAGCTGTTTTTT	TRBV6-6	TRBJ2-2	NA	NA
CASSLWTGTSYEQYF	TGTGCCAGCAGCCTGTGGACAGGGACCTCCTACGAGCAGTACTTC	TRBV11-2	TRBJ2-7	many	TRBD1
CASKSGRGTDTRYF	TGTGCCAGCAAATCTGGGAGAGGCACAGATACACGGTATTTT	TRBV6-5	TRBJ2-3	NA	NA
CAWSRDKQETQYF	TGTGCCTGGAGTAGGGACAAACAAGAGACCCAGTACTTC	TRBV30	TRBJ2-5	NA	NA
CASSGTNTSYEQYF	TGTGCCAGCAGCGGGACTAACACTTCCTACGAGCAGTACTTC	TRBV5-4	TRBJ2-7	once	TRBD2
CSATAGTGHSNQPQHF	TGCAGTGCTACAGCTGGGACAGGCCATAGCAATCAGCCCCAGCATTTT	TRBV20-1	TRBJ1-5	NA	TRBD1
CASSLERLAGVCNEQFF	TGTGCCAGCAGCTTGGAACGACTAGCGGGAGTATGTAATGAGCAGTTCTTC	TRBV11-3	TRBJ2-1	NA	TRBD2
CASCVVGRKNIQYF	TGTGCCAGCTGCGTTGTGGGACGGAAAAACATTCAGTACTTC	TRBV13	TRBJ2-4	NA	NA
CASSPRRQTYYEQYF	TGTGCCAGCAGCCCCCGACGCCAGACCTACTACGAGCAGTACTTC	TRBV11-2	TRBJ2-7	NA	NA
CPNSFLQGPIGGHEQFF	TGTCCCAACAGTTTTCTGCAGGGGCCTATAGGTGGCCATGAGCAGTTCTTC	TRBV12-3/TRBV12-4	TRBJ2-1	NA	NA